The sequence of this T cell receptor beta chain was determined in a study of blood T cell repertoires in COVID-19. Across the whole study: The United States, Italy and Spain were the sources of the acute and convalescent COVID-19 samples. The cDNA or gDNA used as material had been derived from T cells, B-cell-depleted T cells, or PBMCs.

Per the germline V gene, CDR1 is MDHEN and CDR2 is SYDVKM. The CDR3 has 16 amino acids. The germline V and J ends were trimmed by 4 bases and 8 bases, with 23 bases remaining between them. As processed by the authors: Reference gene primer amplification in the assay estimated nucleated cell counts. Here immunoSEQ multiplex PCR was the method, and the copy in TCRdb shows in-frame clones only, minus some. The V and J calls and clone size come from that table; D and trimming were worked out from the DNA. The sample has roughly 80,000 clones; 80% to 90% are singletons. V usage is TRBV28 and J usage is TRBJ1-2; D uncertain. The sequence derives from a man aged 45-60 years with active COVID-19. The specimen sequenced was peripheral blood. CDR3 bases: TGTGCCAGCAGTTCCCCGGCAGGCAGTGGTATGAGAGGCTACACCTTC. Amino acids: CASSSPAGSGMRGYTF.